A single sample gave rise to the 8 T cell receptor beta chains below, sequenced in a study of T cells in Graves' hyperthyroidism and ophthalmopathy. Researchers amplified the TCR beta CDR3 regions from RNA transcripts. First-round RT-PCR of the TCR CDR3 relied on the HTBI primer set. TCRdb independently ran MiXCR on the multiplex PCR reads; one entry per CDR3 protein. The sample shows 500,000 or so distinct CDR3 sequences, more than 15% of them seen only once. The sequencing input was blood. Every receptor here comes from a woman aged 25-40 years with Graves' ophthalmopathy.

The J gene is TRBJ2-5, the V gene TRBV29-1; 8 bases line up with TRBD2. In germline, CDR1 is SQVTM, CDR2 ANQGSEA. The trim removed 5 bases at V and 5 bases at J, leaving 13 bases unmatched. The CDR3 length is 15 residues. CDR3 residues: CSVIYGPGGGETQYF. The CDR3 DNA reads as TGCAGCGTTATATACGGGCCGGGAGGGGGGGAGACCCAGTACTTC.

There are many counts of this clonotype. This sequence joins TRBV20-1 and TRBJ1-1; D may be TRBD1 (5 bases). V was trimmed by 3 bases and J by 4 bases, leaving 21 bases between them. This CDR3 contains 16 residues. The germline V gene has CDR1 DFQATT and CDR2 SNEGSKA (reference sequence). This chain's CDR3 is CSAREWGRGEGTEAFF. CDR3 sequence (DNA): TGCAGTGCTAGGGAGTGGGGAAGAGGGGAGGGCACTGAAGCTTTCTTT.

The rearrangement joins TRBV28 to TRBJ2-1; D is unresolved. Germline V gives CDR1 MDHEN, CDR2 SYDVKM. The CDR3 length is 14 residues. Trimming pared 4 bases from V and 5 bases from J, leaving 12 bases between. CDR3 nucleotides: TGTGCCAGCAGTTATACTCGGCCTAACAATGAGCAGTTCTTC. This encodes CASSYTRPNNEQFF.

The sample holds a few counts of this clonotype. This sequence joins TRBV3-1 and TRBJ2-5; tentative D call: TRBD1 (5 bases). Trimming removed 5 bases at V and 4 bases at J, with 11 bases between. The V gene's germline CDR1 is LGHDT and CDR2 YNNKEL (reference sequence). The CDR3 spans 13 residues. The CDR3 nucleotides are TGTGCCAGCAGCGACAGTGCTACAGAGACCCAGTACTTC. Translated, it gives CASSDSATETQYF.

V is TRBV20-1 and J is TRBJ2-1, with 10 bases that match TRBD1. The CDR3 has 13 residues. The germline gives CDR1 DFQATT, CDR2 SNEGSKA (reference sequence). V dropped 6 bases and J dropped 5; count of bases not matched to a gene: 4. The CDR3, as DNA: TGCAGTGCGCGGGACAGGGGAAACAATGAGCAGTTCTTC. As protein: CSARDRGNNEQFF.

As to this clonotype: Just one base apart from a much larger clone, this may be a read error. The CDR3 here is CASSLGGGPPEQFF. The CDR3 DNA is TGTGCCAGCAGTTTGGGTGGTGGGCCCCCTGAGCAGTTCTTC. The chain joins TRBV12-3 or TRBV12-4 to TRBJ2-1; D gene unclear. V was shortened by 3 bases and J by 9 bases, with 15 bases between the two germline ends. The length of the CDR3 is 14 residues.

This clonotype was detected ten times or more. The rearrangement uses TRBV20-1 and TRBJ2-7, with D possibly being TRBD1 (5 bases). The CDR3 totals 12 residues. V was pared by 4 bases and J by 2 bases, with 9 bases between. Germline values: CDR1 DFQATT, CDR2 SNEGSKA (reference sequence). The CDR3, as DNA: TGCAGTGCTACGGACATACCCTACGAGCAGTACTTC. This codes for CSATDIPYEQYF.

This clonotype was counted a single time. This clone may be a read error of a much larger clone one base away. The chain has TRBV11-2 and TRBJ1-4, with D perhaps TRBD1 (5 bases). This CDR3 has 16 amino acids. Germline CDR1 and CDR2: SGHAT and FQNNGV. CDR3 nucleotide sequence: TGTGCCAGCAGCTTAGCGGGGGTTGGACCTAATGGAAAACTGTTTTTT. This gives the protein CASSLAGVGPNGKLFF.